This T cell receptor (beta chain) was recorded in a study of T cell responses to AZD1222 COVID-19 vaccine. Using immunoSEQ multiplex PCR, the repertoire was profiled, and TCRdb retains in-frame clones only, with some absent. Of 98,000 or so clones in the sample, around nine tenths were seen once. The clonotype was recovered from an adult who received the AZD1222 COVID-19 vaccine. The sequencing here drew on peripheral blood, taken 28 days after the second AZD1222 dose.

CDR3 bases: TGCAGCGTTGTCTCGGGGGGCAGTATCACCGGGGAGCTGTTTTTT. This translates into CSVVSGGSITGELFF. This rearrangement joins TRBV29-1 to TRBJ2-2; tentatively, D is TRBD2 (7 bases). CDR1 SQVTM and CDR2 ANQGSEA come from the germline V gene. The CDR3 runs 15 residues. V was clipped by 4 bases and J by 4 bases, with 16 bases between them.